Below are 9 T cell receptor beta chains sequenced from a single sample in a study of blood T cell repertoires in COVID-19. Sequencing used immunoSEQ multiplex PCR; TCRdb keeps in-frame clones, though not all of them. The repertoire holds approximately 190,000 clones, 80% to 90% seen once, with approximately 15% in the top ten. The sample consisted of peripheral blood. Every receptor here comes from a man under 40 with active or convalescent COVID-19.

V is TRBV9 and J is TRBJ1-2; D not certain. Germline V CDR1 and CDR2: SGDLS, YYNGEE. The V and J ends lost 0 bases and 7 bases respectively, with 16 bases between them. The CDR3 sequence is 15 residues long. The CDR3 nucleotides are TGTGCCAGCAGCGTAGCCCTGAATACAGCAGGTGGCTACACCTTC. It specifies CASSVALNTAGGYTF.

This chain joins TRBV4-1 and TRBJ2-1; 7 nucleotides agree with TRBD2. Germline V gene sequence: CDR1 MGHRA, CDR2 YSYEKL. The CDR3 is 16 residues long. Trimming at V came to 2 bases and at J to 5 bases, leaving 9 bases not matched to a gene. The CDR3 loop reads CASSQFLAAGHNEQFF. The DNA for the CDR3 is TGCGCCAGCAGCCAATTCCTAGCGGCGGGGCACAATGAGCAGTTCTTC.

The rearrangement uses TRBV28 and TRBJ1-3; a weak D match, TRBD1 (5 bases). The CDR3 is 14 residues long. Germline V gives CDR1 MDHEN, CDR2 SYDVKM. Deletions cut 4 bases from V and 0 bases from J, with 7 bases between. CDR3 DNA: TGTGCCAGCAGTTCCCAGGGCTCTGGAAACACCATATATTTT. Translated, it gives CASSSQGSGNTIYF.

CDR3 residues: CASSGGTGGRQPQHF. In nucleotides, the CDR3 is TGTGCCAGTAGTGGCGGGACAGGGGGCAGGCAGCCCCAGCATTTT. The chain uses TRBV19 and TRBJ1-5; 12 bases are a match to TRBD1. V trimming: 5 bases; J trimming: 7 bases; junction bases outside the gene matches: 6. This CDR3 has 15 residues. The germline V gene encodes CDR1 LNHDA and CDR2 SQIVND (reference sequence).

The chain carries TRBV6-5 and TRBJ1-1, with D uncertain. The V end was cut by 2 bases, the J end by 0 bases, with 7 bases between. Germline V lookup: CDR1 MNHEY, CDR2 SVGAGI. The CDR3 contains 14 residues. The CDR3 coding sequence is TGTGCCAGCAGTTACGCAGAGGTGAACACTGAAGCTTTCTTT. Encoded protein: CASSYAEVNTEAFF.

The V gene is TRBV24-1, the J gene TRBJ2-1; no reliable D call. Germline V gives CDR1 KGHDR, CDR2 SFDVKD. The CDR3 is 17 residues long. Trimming took 4 bases from V and 0 from J, leaving 15 bases between them. The CDR3 region is CATSEMPQVSSYNEQFF. The CDR3 bases are TGTGCCACCAGTGAGATGCCCCAGGTAAGCTCCTACAATGAGCAGTTCTTC.

J is TRBJ1-1 and V is TRBV11-3; 12 bases are a match to TRBD1. The junction had 10 bases not matched to a gene; V was cut back by 4 bases and J by 7 bases. Germline loops: CDR1 SGHNT, CDR2 YENEEA. CDR3 length: 16 amino acids. CDR3 loop: CASSWTTGTGGNEAFF. CDR3 bases: TGTGCCAGCAGCTGGACTACCGGGACAGGGGGCAATGAAGCTTTCTTT. Combining the CDR3 with reference TRBV11-3 and TRBJ1-1 gives the whole variable domain EAGVVQSPRYKIIEKKQPVAFWCNPISGHNTLYWYLQNLGQGPELLIRYENEEAVDDSQLPKDRFSAERLKGVDSTLKIQPAELGDSAVYLCASSWTTGTGGNEAFFGQGTRLTVV.

This chain connects TRBV5-4 to TRBJ1-1; D is unclear. CDR3 size: 13 residues. Germline values: CDR1 SGHNT, CDR2 YYREEE (reference sequence). The V end lost 0 bases, the J end lost 0 bases, and 3 bases lay between the germline ends. Here the CDR3 reads CASSLELNTEAFF. The CDR3 nucleotides are TGTGCCAGCAGCTTGGAGCTGAACACTGAAGCTTTCTTT.

The chain has TRBV28 and TRBJ2-1, with D possibly being TRBD2 (7 bases). Germline V gives CDR1 MDHEN, CDR2 SYDVKM. The CDR3 contains 16 residues. V gave up 2 bases and J gave up 12 bases, with 23 bases separating them. CDR3 protein: CASSLKGGTRRSVQFF. CDR3 nucleotide sequence: TGTGCCAGCAGTTTAAAGGGGGGGACAAGACGTTCTGTGCAGTTCTTC.